This T cell receptor beta chain is drawn from a study of shared clonotypes between healthy human individuals. Study details: With ages of 18 to 49, the donors were two women and a few men. Study outcomes and limitations: For naive CD4 cells, approximately 4.8% of clonotypes were shared across a few donors. Clonotype sharing among donors, it was expected, would be affected by sequencing depth.

A remark on this clone: Its antigen is still unknown.

Sequenced by immunoSEQ multiplex PCR; TCRdb stores in-frame clones only, minus some. The sample records a few million clones, around 94% being singletons. A split of CD4+ cells into CD45RA+ naive and CD45RA-negative memory subsets was performed. The germline V gene encodes CDR1 SGHVS and CDR2 FQNEAQ. V dropped 2 bases and J dropped 0 bases, with 12 bases sitting between them. The length of the CDR3 is 16 residues. The sequenced sample was naive CD4+ T cells sorted from blood. Regarding subset: CD45RA+ positively selected. The gene calls are TRBV7-8 and TRBJ2-3, with D maybe TRBD2 (6 bases). This sequence originates from a man younger than 30 in good health. This CDR3 is CASSLQGGVSTDTQYF. The DNA for the CDR3 is TGTGCCAGCAGCTTACAGGGCGGGGTAAGCACAGATACGCAGTATTTT. Filled out from reference TRBV7-8 and TRBJ2-3, the complete variable domain reads GAGVSQSPRYKVAKRGQDVALRCDPISGHVSLFWYQQALGQGPEFLTYFQNEAQLDKSGLPSDRFFAERPEGSVSTLKIQRTQQEDSAVYLCASSLQGGVSTDTQYFGPGTRLTVL.